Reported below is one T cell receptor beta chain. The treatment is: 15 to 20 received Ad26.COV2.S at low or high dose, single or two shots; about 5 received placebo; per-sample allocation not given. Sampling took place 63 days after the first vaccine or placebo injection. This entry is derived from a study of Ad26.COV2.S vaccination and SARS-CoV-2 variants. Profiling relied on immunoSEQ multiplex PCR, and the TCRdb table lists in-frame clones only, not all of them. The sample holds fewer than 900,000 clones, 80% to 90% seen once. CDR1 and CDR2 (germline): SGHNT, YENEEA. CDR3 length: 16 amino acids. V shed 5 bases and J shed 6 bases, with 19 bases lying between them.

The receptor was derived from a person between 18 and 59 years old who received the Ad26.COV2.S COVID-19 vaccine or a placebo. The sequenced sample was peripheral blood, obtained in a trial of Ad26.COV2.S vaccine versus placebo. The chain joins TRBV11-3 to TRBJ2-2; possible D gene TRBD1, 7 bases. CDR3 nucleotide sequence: TGTGCCAGCAGCAAAGGGGTTGGAGGGGGCTCCGGGGAGCTGTTTTTT. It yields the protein CASSKGVGGGSGELFF. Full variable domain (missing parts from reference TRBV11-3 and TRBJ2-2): EAGVVQSPRYKIIEKKQPVAFWCNPISGHNTLYWYLQNLGQGPELLIRYENEEAVDDSQLPKDRFSAERLKGVDSTLKIQPAELGDSAVYLCASSKGVGGGSGELFFGEGSRLTVL.